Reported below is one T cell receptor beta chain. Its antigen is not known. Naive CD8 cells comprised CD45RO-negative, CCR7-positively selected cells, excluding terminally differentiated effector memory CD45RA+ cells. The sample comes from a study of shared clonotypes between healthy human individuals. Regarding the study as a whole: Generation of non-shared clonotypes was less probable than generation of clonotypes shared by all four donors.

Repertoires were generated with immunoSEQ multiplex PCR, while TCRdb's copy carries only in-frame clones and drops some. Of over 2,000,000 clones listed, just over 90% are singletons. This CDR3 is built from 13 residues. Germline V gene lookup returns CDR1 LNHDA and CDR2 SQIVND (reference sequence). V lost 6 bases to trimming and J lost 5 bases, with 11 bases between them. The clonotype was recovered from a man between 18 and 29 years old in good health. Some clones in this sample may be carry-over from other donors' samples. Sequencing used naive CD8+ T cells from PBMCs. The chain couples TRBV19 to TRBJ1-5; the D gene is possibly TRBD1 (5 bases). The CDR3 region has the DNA TGTGCCAGTAGGGGGACGTCCGATCAGCCCCAGCATTTT. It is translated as CASRGTSDQPQHF.